The entry below gives a single T cell receptor (beta chain) sequence along with its context. Its target is unknown. The germline V and J ends were trimmed by 4 bases and 4 bases, with 8 bases remaining between them. This CDR3 is 13 amino acids long. CDR1 is SEHNR, CDR2 FQNEAQ, per germline (reference sequence). Each of the patients experienced relapse following autologous stem cell transplantation, and their brentuximab vedotin exposure differed. This entry comes from a study of PD-1 blockade in classical Hodgkin lymphoma. Study-level information: The study gave patients nivolumab 3 mg/kg intravenously every 2 weeks.

Study results and caveats: The CD4+ diversity rise by C4D1 was clearest in complete responders.

The data were produced by immunoSEQ multiplex PCR, yet TCRdb's version contains in-frame clones alone and is incomplete. The top ten clones hold approximately 7.9% of a sample with 20,000 to 30,000 clones, more than 80% of them seen once. This receptor was identified in a human donor with classical Hodgkin lymphoma. The chain employs TRBV7-9 and TRBJ2-1; D possibly corresponds to TRBD1 (6 bases). The sequenced sample was peripheral blood mononuclear cells (PBMCs), obtained before the second cycle of nivolumab. The CDR3 protein is CASSSTGYNEQFF. The CDR3 bases are TGTGCCAGCAGCTCAACAGGGTACAATGAGCAGTTCTTC.